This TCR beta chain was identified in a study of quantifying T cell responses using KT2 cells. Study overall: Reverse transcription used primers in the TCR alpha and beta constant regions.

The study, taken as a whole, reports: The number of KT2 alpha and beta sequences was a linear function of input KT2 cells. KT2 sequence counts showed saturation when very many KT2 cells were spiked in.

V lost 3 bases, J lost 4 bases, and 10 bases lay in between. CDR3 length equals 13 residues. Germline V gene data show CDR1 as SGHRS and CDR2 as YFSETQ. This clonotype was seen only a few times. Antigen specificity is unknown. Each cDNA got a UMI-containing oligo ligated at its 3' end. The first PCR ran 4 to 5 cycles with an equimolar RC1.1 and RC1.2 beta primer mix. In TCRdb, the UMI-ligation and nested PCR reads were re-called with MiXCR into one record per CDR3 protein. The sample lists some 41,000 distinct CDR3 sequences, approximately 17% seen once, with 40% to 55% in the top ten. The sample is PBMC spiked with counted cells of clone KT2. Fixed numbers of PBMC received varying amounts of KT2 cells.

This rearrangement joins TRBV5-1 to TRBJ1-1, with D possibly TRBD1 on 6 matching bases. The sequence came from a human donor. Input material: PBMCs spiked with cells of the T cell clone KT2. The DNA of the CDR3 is TGCGCCAGCAGCTCCCGGGACACCACTGAAGCTTTCTTT. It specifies CASSSRDTTEAFF.